These 14 T cell receptor beta chains share one sample of origin, sequenced in a study of T cell repertoires in cytomegalovirus infection. MiXCR, run by TCRdb on the reads, gives a single entry per CDR3 protein. The sample contains about 330,000 distinct CDR3 sequences, around 9.5% of which appear only once. Source material: PBMCs. Receptor source: a human donor in good health (CMV status not recorded). Some clones in this sample may be carry-over from other donors' samples.

In this sample, this clonotype turned up many times. The rearrangement links TRBV2 to TRBJ2-7, with TRBD2 matching 14 bases. The CDR3 is 17 amino acids. The V segment lost 2 bases and the J segment 5 bases; nucleotides outside the gene matches: 8. CDR1 is SNHLY and CDR2 is FYNNEI in the germline V gene. The CDR3 loop is CASSERLGTSGSHEQYF. The CDR3 nucleotides are TGTGCCAGCAGTGAAAGGTTAGGGACTAGCGGGAGCCACGAGCAGTACTTC.

The chain uses TRBV7-2 and TRBJ2-7; the D gene is possibly TRBD1 (6 bases). The V end was cut by 4 bases, the J end by 7 bases, with 14 bases between. This CDR3 has 13 residues. CDR1 SGHTA and CDR2 FQGNSA come from the germline V gene. CDR3 in DNA: TGTGCCAGCAGCTCAACTACAGGGCCGGAGCAGTACTTC. Its protein is CASSSTTGPEQYF.

This chain links TRBV7-6 with TRBJ2-1; 12 bases align to TRBD2. V gave up 2 bases and J gave up 12 bases; unmatched junction bases: 2. Germline V lookup: CDR1 SGHVS, CDR2 FNYEAQ. The CDR3 sequence is 13 residues long. The CDR3: CASSLTSGGRQFF. The DNA of the CDR3 is TGTGCCAGCAGCTTAACTAGCGGGGGGAGGCAGTTCTTC.

This chain uses TRBV10-2 with TRBJ2-7, with D possibly matching TRBD2 (6 bases). Trimming left V 3 bases short and J 4 bases short, with 13 bases between. Germline CDR1 and CDR2: WSHSY and SAAADI. The CDR3 length is 14 residues. CDR3 region: CASSDAGPIYEQYF. The CDR3 DNA follows: TGCGCCAGCAGTGATGCGGGACCGATTTACGAGCAGTACTTC.

This clonotype was found many times. CDR3 nucleotide sequence: TGCGCCAGCAGCCAAGAGGGACTAGCGGGGTTCGATGAGCAGTTCTTC. Translated: CASSQEGLAGFDEQFF. The J gene is TRBJ2-1, the V gene TRBV4-1, with TRBD2 identical over 13 bases. The CDR3 contains 16 residues. V was pared by 0 bases and J by 8 bases, with 4 bases of the junction left unmatched. The germline gives CDR1 MGHRA, CDR2 YSYEKL.

In its sample, this clonotype was seen many times. The chain combines TRBV12-3 or TRBV12-4 with TRBJ1-1, with 8 bases aligning to TRBD1. J was trimmed by 1 base and V by 6 bases; bases with no gene match: 1. The length of the CDR3 is 13 residues. DNA of the CDR3: TGTGCCAGCAGGGGGACAGGGAACACTGAAGCTTTCTTT. Translating it yields CASRGTGNTEAFF.

A word on this clonotype: Because the CDR3's place on the DNA is in doubt, the DNA is left out and the CDR3 is given as listed by TCRdb. The rearrangement joins TRBV12-3 or TRBV12-4 to TRBJ1-3; TRBD1 is the table's D call, not checked against the DNA. Ends included, the CDR3 has 16 residues. CDR3 sequence reads: CASSFRGRTAGNTIYF.

This clonotype was counted at least ten times. This chain joins TRBV27 and TRBJ2-7, with 8 bases aligning to TRBD1. The CDR3 has 13 residues. The germline CDR1 and CDR2 sequences are MNHEY and SMNVEV (reference sequence). V was pared by 4 bases and J by 5 bases, with 4 bases of the junction left unmatched. CDR3 residues: CASSSNRGNEQYF. For the CDR3, the DNA is TGTGCCAGCAGTTCAAACAGGGGGAACGAGCAGTACTTC.

This clonotype was found a few times. The gene calls are TRBV7-2 and TRBJ2-7; 7 nucleotides line up with TRBD1. The CDR3 is made up of 15 amino acids. V shed 5 bases, J shed 5 bases, and the junction held 12 bases outside the gene matches. Per the germline V gene, CDR1 is SGHTA and CDR2 is FQGNSA. The chain's CDR3 is CASSPRDRVVDEQYF. The CDR3 DNA is TGTGCCAGCAGCCCACGAGACAGGGTCGTTGACGAGCAGTACTTC.

This clonotype was detected ten times or more. The chain has TRBV7-2 and TRBJ1-1; D is unclear. Looked up from germline, CDR1 is SGHTA and CDR2 is FQGNSA. Trimming removed 4 bases at V and 8 bases at J, with 11 bases between. The CDR3 runs to 12 residues. The CDR3 DNA is TGTGCCAGCAGCTCAACCACGGTGGAAGCTTTCTTT. Its translation: CASSSTTVEAFF.

This clonotype was recorded many times. The chain's CDR3 is CASPYRCKGDGYTF. Here the CDR3 DNA reads TGTGCCAGCCCCTACCGCTGCAAGGGAGATGGCTACACCTTC. This chain uses TRBV6-5 with TRBJ1-2, with D hard to call. Per the germline V gene, CDR1 is MNHEY and CDR2 is SVGAGI. The CDR3 length is 14 residues. V lost 8 bases and J lost 6, with 19 bases in between.

This clonotype was seen a few times. The chain recombines TRBV6-2 or TRBV6-3 with TRBJ2-1; 15 bases fit TRBD2. This CDR3 has 18 residues. CDR1 is MNHEY and CDR2 is SVGEGT in the germline V gene. V lost 0 bases to trimming and J lost 4 bases; unmatched junction nucleotides: 4. The DNA for the CDR3 is TGTGCCAGCAGTTACTCCCGGACTAGCGGGAGGGAATACAATGAGCAGTTCTTC. It translates to CASSYSRTSGREYNEQFF.

In its sample, this clonotype was seen many times. J is TRBJ2-1 and V is TRBV7-2; D is unresolved. The germline V gene encodes CDR1 SGHTA and CDR2 FQGNSA. V was cut by 0 bases and J by 3 bases, with 12 bases left in between. This CDR3 has 16 amino acids. The CDR3 sequence is CASSLAVSRGYNEQFF. Here the CDR3 DNA reads TGTGCCAGCAGCTTAGCGGTCAGCCGAGGCTACAATGAGCAGTTCTTC. Full variable domain (outside the CDR3, taken from reference TRBV7-2 and TRBJ2-1): GAGVSQSPSNKVTEKGKDVELRCDPISGHTALYWYRQSLGQGLEFLIYFQGNSAPDKSGLPSDRFSAERTGGSVSTLTIQRTQQEDSAVYLCASSLAVSRGYNEQFFGPGTRLTVL.

This clonotype appeared a few times. V is TRBV19 and J is TRBJ2-1; 8 bases line up with TRBD2. The germline V gene encodes CDR1 LNHDA and CDR2 SQIVND (reference sequence). This CDR3 comprises 16 residues. Trimming took 7 bases from V and 5 from J; bases not matched to a gene: 13. Here the CDR3 reads CASTRGGRTKDNEQFF. Here the CDR3 DNA reads TGTGCCAGTACTCGGGGCGGGAGGACGAAAGACAATGAGCAGTTCTTC.